This T cell receptor (beta chain) was documented in a study of T cells in Graves' hyperthyroidism and ophthalmopathy. The CDR3 is made up of 12 amino acids. The germline V gene has CDR1 MNHNS and CDR2 SASEGT. The TCR beta CDR3 regions underwent amplification using RNA transcripts as the source. Initially, a first-round RT-PCR of the TCR CDR3 employed the HTBI primer set. TCRdb re-called the multiplex PCR reads through MiXCR, storing one row per CDR3 protein. Seen here are about 700,000 distinct CDR3 sequences, less than 15% observed once, and the top ten hold about 9.4%. Sequencing used blood. The clonotype originates from a woman younger than 30 with Graves' hyperthyroidism. J is TRBJ2-6 and V is TRBV6-1; D is ambiguous. The chain's CDR3 is CGATSGANVLTF. The DNA of the CDR3 is TGTGGGGCAACCTCTGGGGCCAACGTCCTGACTTTC.